The 8 T cell receptor beta chains in this list originate from one sample, sequenced in a study of vaccination and CD4 T cells after COVID-19. Cultured CD4+ T cell DNA underwent sequencing with the Oncomine TCR Beta short-read assay. TCRdb fed the PCR reads into MiXCR, producing one record per CDR3 protein. This sample has 15,000 to 20,000 distinct CDR3 sequences; more than 65% occur once, and the top ten carry roughly 18%. The treatment denotes: roughly 10-day PBMC culture with coronavirus spike peptide pools or control peptides (ViraFEST assay). The antigens these receptors bind are not known. Sequencing was done on a sample of CD4+ T cells from blood, cultured in vitro. Receptor source: a human donor who had recovered from COVID-19.

V and J are TRBV19 and TRBJ1-5; 7 bases are a match to TRBD1. The J segment lost 0 bases and the V segment lost 1 base, leaving 3 bases of the junction unmatched. The germline V gene encodes CDR1 LNHDA and CDR2 SQIVND (reference sequence). The CDR3 runs to 16 residues. CDR3 protein: CASSIVTGYSNQPQHF. The CDR3 DNA sequence: TGTGCCAGTAGTATAGTGACAGGGTATAGCAATCAGCCCCAGCATTTT. Full variable domain (remainder filled in from reference TRBV19 and TRBJ1-5): DGGITQSPKYLFRKEGQNVTLSCEQNLNHDAMYWYRQDPGQGLRLIYYSQIVNDFQKGDIAEGYSVSREKKESFPLTVTSAQKNPTAFYLCASSIVTGYSNQPQHFGDGTRLSIL.

The chain has TRBV30 and TRBJ2-7, with 9 bases aligning to TRBD1. CDR1 is GTSNPN and CDR2 is SVGIG in the germline V gene (reference sequence). CDR3 size: 16 residues. Losses at the gene ends were 3 bases for V and 5 bases for J; bases not matched to a gene: 14. CDR3 residues: CAWRLRVTGGSHEQYF. Here the CDR3 DNA reads TGTGCCTGGAGACTACGGGTGACAGGGGGTTCCCACGAGCAGTACTTC.

The gene calls are TRBV7-2 and TRBJ2-1; 11 bases map to TRBD2. Germline loops: CDR1 SGHTA, CDR2 FQGNSA. This CDR3 spans 17 amino acids. After removal of 4 bases from V and 8 bases from J, the junction contained 13 bases not matched to a gene. CDR3 region: CASSSQIAGGPGDEQFF. The DNA of the CDR3 is TGTGCCAGCAGCTCCCAAATAGCGGGAGGGCCCGGCGATGAGCAGTTCTTC. Full variable domain (missing parts from reference TRBV7-2 and TRBJ2-1): GAGVSQSPSNKVTEKGKDVELRCDPISGHTALYWYRQSLGQGLEFLIYFQGNSAPDKSGLPSDRFSAERTGGSVSTLTIQRTQQEDSAVYLCASSSQIAGGPGDEQFFGPGTRLTVL.

This rearrangement joins TRBV6-1 to TRBJ1-5; TRBD1 matches 7 bases. Trimming at V came to 5 bases and at J to 7 bases, leaving 14 bases not matched to a gene. The CDR3 has 16 residues. Looked up from germline, CDR1 is MNHNS and CDR2 is SASEGT. The CDR3 spells CASSPRGTESGQPQHF. The CDR3 DNA reads as TGTGCCAGCAGTCCGCGGGGGACAGAGTCGGGCCAGCCCCAGCATTTT.

The J gene is TRBJ2-1, the V gene TRBV6-1, with D hard to call. The CDR3 sequence is 13 residues long. With 6 bases removed from V and 0 bases from J, the gap between germline ends came to 6 bases. CDR1 and CDR2 (germline): MNHNS, SASEGT. CDR3 bases: TGTGCCAGCAGCGGATACTCCTACAATGAGCAGTTCTTC. Translated: CASSGYSYNEQFF.

V gene TRBV20-1 combines with J gene TRBJ2-3, with 7 bases matching TRBD1. J lost 4 bases, V lost 5 bases, and 9 bases had no gene match. The germline gives CDR1 DFQATT, CDR2 SNEGSKA (reference sequence). The CDR3 runs 14 residues. The CDR3 nucleotides read TGCAGTGCTGAAAGTGGGGACAGAGCAGATACGCAGTATTTT. Amino acids: CSAESGDRADTQYF.

This clonotype was recorded only once. V is TRBV12-3 or TRBV12-4 and J is TRBJ2-3; D is possibly TRBD1 or TRBD2 (7 bases each). The V and J ends lost 4 bases and 2 bases respectively, with 22 bases between them. This CDR3 spans 18 amino acids. CDR3 residues: CASSSRGRGGSNTDTQYF. CDR3 bases: TGTGCCAGCAGTTCCAGGGGCAGGGGGGGATCGAACACAGATACGCAGTATTTT.

The chain recombines TRBV12-2 with TRBJ1-2; the DNA was not used to check the table's D call, TRBD1. TRBV12-2 is designated a pseudogene. The CDR3 extends over 13 amino acids. DNA for the CDR3: TGTGCAAGTCGATCCCGGGATTGCTATGGCTACACCTTC. Protein product: CASRSRDCYGYTF.